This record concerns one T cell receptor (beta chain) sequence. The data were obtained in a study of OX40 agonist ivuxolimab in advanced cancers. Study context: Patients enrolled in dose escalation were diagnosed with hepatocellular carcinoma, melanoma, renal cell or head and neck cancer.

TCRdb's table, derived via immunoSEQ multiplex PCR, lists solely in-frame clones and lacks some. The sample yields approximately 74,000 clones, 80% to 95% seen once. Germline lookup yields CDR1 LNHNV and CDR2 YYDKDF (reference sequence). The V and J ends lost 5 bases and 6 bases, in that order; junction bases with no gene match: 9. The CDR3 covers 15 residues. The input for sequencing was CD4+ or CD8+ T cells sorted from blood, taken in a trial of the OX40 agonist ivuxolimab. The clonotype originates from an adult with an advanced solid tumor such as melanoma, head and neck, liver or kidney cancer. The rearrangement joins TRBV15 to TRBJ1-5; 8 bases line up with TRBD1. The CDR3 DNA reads TGTGCCACCAGCCTGGACAGGGTCAGGGCTCAGCCCCAGCATTTT. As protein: CATSLDRVRAQPQHF.